The 27 T cell receptor beta chains in this list originate from one sample, sequenced in a study of CXCR3-negative and CXCR3-positive naive CD8 T cells. The libraries of TRB cDNA were prepared using 5' RACE with UMI labels. Using the 5' RACE reads, TCRdb records one entry per CDR3 protein without DNA. Its clone listing holds 55,000 to 70,000 distinct CDR3 sequences. Sequences were obtained from memory CD8+ T cells from blood. The origin of the receptors is a human donor in good health. Some clones in this sample may be carry-over from other donors' samples.

The rearrangement uses TRBV19 and TRBJ2-7; TCRdb designates TRBD1, a call that cannot be tested without DNA. From germline, CDR1 is LNHDA and CDR2 SQIVND (reference sequence). The CDR3 runs 14 residues. CDR3 protein: CASSPDSLSYEQYF.

The chain carries TRBV7-9 and TRBJ2-7; checking the TCRdb D call of TRBD1 is not possible without DNA. Germline loops: CDR1 SEHNR, CDR2 FQNEAQ (reference sequence). The CDR3 runs to 16 residues. CDR3 in amino acids: CASSRPGVSGSYEQYF.

This rearrangement joins TRBV29-1 to TRBJ2-6; with no DNA, the TCRdb D assignment of TRBD2 cannot be verified. The CDR3 extends over 17 amino acids. Germline values: CDR1 SQVTM, CDR2 ANQGSEA. CDR3 sequence reads: CSVEAALVNSGANVLTF. Full variable domain (outside the CDR3, taken from reference TRBV29-1 and TRBJ2-6): SAVISQKPSRDICQRGTSLTIQCQVDSQVTMMFWYRQQPGQSLTLIATANQGSEATYESGFVIDKFPISRPNLTFSTLTVSNMSPEDSSIYLCSVEAALVNSGANVLTFGAGSRLTVL.

The chain recombines TRBV20-1 with TRBJ2-7; the D call of TRBD1 rests on TCRdb alone, since no DNA is present to check it. Germline CDR1 is DFQATT and CDR2 is SNEGSKA (reference sequence). This CDR3 region has 14 residues. CDR3 residues: CSASPDPSSYEQYF.

The V and J genes are TRBV14 and TRBJ1-2; there is no DNA to check the TCRdb D call of TRBD1. The CDR3 has 13 amino acids. Germline lookup yields CDR1 SGHDN and CDR2 FVKESK. The CDR3: CASSRGGWNGYTF.

The CDR3 region is CASSLSAYGQGLADEQFF. This chain joins TRBV11-3 and TRBJ2-1; TCRdb lists TRBD2, though no DNA is available to test this call. Germline V gives CDR1 SGHNT, CDR2 YENEEA. The CDR3 sequence is 18 residues long.

The CDR3 loop is CATSILAGAYNEQFF. The rearrangement joins TRBV15 to TRBJ2-1; with no DNA, the TCRdb D assignment of TRBD1 cannot be verified. The germline V gene has CDR1 LNHNV and CDR2 YYDKDF (reference sequence). The CDR3 is 15 amino acids. The full variable domain, with the rest looked up from reference TRBV15 and TRBJ2-1, is DAMVIQNPRYQVTQFGKPVTLSCSQTLNHNVMYWYQQKSSQAPKLLFHYYDKDFNNEADTPDNFQSRRPNTSFCFLDIRSPGLGDTAMYLCATSILAGAYNEQFFGPGTRLTVL.

This chain links TRBV27 with TRBJ2-7; TCRdb lists TRBD2, though no DNA is available to test this call. Germline V gene data show CDR1 as MNHEY and CDR2 as SMNVEV (reference sequence). This CDR3 contains 18 residues. The CDR3 region is CASSSLPPGTSGRYEQYF.

This chain connects TRBV5-6 to TRBJ1-2; no DNA is available, so the TRBD1 call from TCRdb remains unchecked. The V gene's germline CDR1 is SGHDT and CDR2 YYEEEE. This CDR3 spans 13 amino acids. The CDR3 is CASSSGQHYGYTF.

The chain employs TRBV10-3 and TRBJ2-2; checking the TCRdb D call of TRBD2 is not possible without DNA. From germline, CDR1 is ENHRY and CDR2 SYGVKD. The CDR3 is 17 residues long. CDR3 loop: CAISTSGGDANTGELFF.

The chain recombines TRBV6-4 with TRBJ2-2; the TRBD2 assignment by TCRdb is unverifiable without DNA. Germline V lookup: CDR1 MRHNA, CDR2 SNTAGT. The CDR3 totals 18 residues. The CDR3 is CASSDSALLREGTGELFF.

V usage is TRBV20-1 and J usage is TRBJ2-1. Germline V gene sequence: CDR1 DFQATT, CDR2 SNEGSKA (reference sequence). The CDR3 loop spans 14 amino acids. CDR3 amino acids: CSARFPSGYNEQFF.

This chain uses TRBV6-6 with TRBJ1-4; lacking DNA, the TRBD1 call made by TCRdb goes unchecked. This CDR3 is built from 16 residues. Germline V gene sequence: CDR1 MNHNY, CDR2 SVGAGI (reference sequence). The CDR3 here is CASRPGTGGGNEKLFF.

V gene TRBV4-2 combines with J gene TRBJ1-5; TCRdb's D call of TRBD1 is untestable without DNA. The CDR3 is 16 residues long. The germline V gene has CDR1 LGHNA and CDR2 YNFKEQ. Here the CDR3 reads CASSQDRAGSNQPQHF.

CDR3 in amino acids: CSAAGQGLFAEAFF. The V gene is TRBV29-1, the J gene TRBJ1-1; the TCRdb D gene call, TRBD1, has no DNA to confirm it. Germline values: CDR1 SQVTM, CDR2 ANQGSEA. The CDR3 runs 14 residues.

The gene calls are TRBV4-3 and TRBJ2-3; TCRdb proposes TRBD2, but this gene call is untestable without DNA. The length of the CDR3 is 17 residues. Per the germline V gene, CDR1 is LGHNA and CDR2 is YSLEER. This CDR3 is CASSQTGLAGATDTQYF.

The chain couples TRBV6-2 or TRBV6-3 to TRBJ2-7; TCRdb's assignment of TRBD2 cannot be checked, as there is no DNA. This CDR3 region has 16 residues. The germline CDR1 and CDR2 sequences are MNHEY and SVGEGT. CDR3 in amino acids: CASSYGTSGSLYEQYF.

This chain links TRBV12-3 or TRBV12-4 with TRBJ2-6. The CDR3 totals 13 residues. The CDR3 sequence: CASSLGGANVLTF.

CDR3: CASSLVSGGAGETQYF. The chain employs TRBV7-2 and TRBJ2-5; lacking DNA, the TRBD2 call made by TCRdb goes unchecked. Germline V lookup: CDR1 SGHTA, CDR2 FQGNSA. CDR3 size: 16 residues.

The chain joins TRBV19 to TRBJ1-1. The CDR3 runs 11 residues. The V gene's germline CDR1 is LNHDA and CDR2 SQIVND (reference sequence). The CDR3 loop reads CASNLGSEAFF. The complete variable domain, with remaining parts taken from reference TRBV19 and TRBJ1-1, reads DGGITQSPKYLFRKEGQNVTLSCEQNLNHDAMYWYRQDPGQGLRLIYYSQIVNDFQKGDIAEGYSVSREKKESFPLTVTSAQKNPTAFYLCASNLGSEAFFGQGTRLTVV.

This chain connects TRBV28 to TRBJ2-3; TCRdb gives TRBD2 as the D gene, but with no DNA this cannot be confirmed. Per the germline V gene, CDR1 is MDHEN and CDR2 is SYDVKM. This CDR3 comprises 13 residues. CDR3: CASSPGLPDTQYF.

The chain carries TRBV4-3 and TRBJ2-7; the TCRdb call, TRBD2, lacks DNA for checking. CDR1 and CDR2 from the germline V gene are LGHNA and YSLEER. The CDR3 contains 15 residues. This CDR3 reads CASSLLRAPTYEQYF.

The chain uses TRBV6-6 and TRBJ2-3. Germline V lookup: CDR1 MNHNY, CDR2 SVGAGI (reference sequence). The CDR3 covers 13 residues. This CDR3 reads CASSFGRVDTQYF.

The chain links TRBV14 to TRBJ2-3. The CDR3 spans 14 residues. Looked up from germline, CDR1 is SGHDN and CDR2 is FVKESK. The CDR3: CASSPWDYTDTQYF.

The rearrangement links TRBV30 to TRBJ1-4; TCRdb's D gene call, TRBD1, goes unchecked for lack of DNA. The CDR3 is 14 amino acids. Germline V gene data show CDR1 as GTSNPN and CDR2 as SVGIG (reference sequence). CDR3 in amino acids: CAWSGTGEYEKLFF.

The chain carries TRBV7-9 and TRBJ2-5; TCRdb's D gene call, TRBD2, goes unchecked for lack of DNA. The CDR3 totals 13 residues. From germline, CDR1 is SEHNR and CDR2 FQNEAQ (reference sequence). CDR3 region: CASSLEGGETQYF.

The chain is built from TRBV12-3 or TRBV12-4 and TRBJ2-5; the TRBD1 assignment by TCRdb is unverifiable without DNA. CDR3 size: 14 residues. The CDR3 sequence: CASILEGAEETQYF.